This T cell receptor (beta chain) was profiled in a study of identical twins. The length of the CDR3 is 15 residues. Trimming cost V 1 base and J 7 bases, with 14 bases left between them. One entry per CDR3 protein, called by TCRdb with MiXCR from the 5' RACE reads. The table lists some 1,700,000 distinct CDR3 sequences, around 33% of them singletons. The source of this sequence is a newborn girl in good health. The V and J genes are TRBV12-3 or TRBV12-4 and TRBJ1-5, with no clear D. The specimen sequenced was cord blood. The CDR3 loop reads CASSLVTPAGQPQHF. CDR3 bases: TGTGCCAGCAGTTTAGTGACCCCGGCGGGGCAGCCCCAGCATTTT.